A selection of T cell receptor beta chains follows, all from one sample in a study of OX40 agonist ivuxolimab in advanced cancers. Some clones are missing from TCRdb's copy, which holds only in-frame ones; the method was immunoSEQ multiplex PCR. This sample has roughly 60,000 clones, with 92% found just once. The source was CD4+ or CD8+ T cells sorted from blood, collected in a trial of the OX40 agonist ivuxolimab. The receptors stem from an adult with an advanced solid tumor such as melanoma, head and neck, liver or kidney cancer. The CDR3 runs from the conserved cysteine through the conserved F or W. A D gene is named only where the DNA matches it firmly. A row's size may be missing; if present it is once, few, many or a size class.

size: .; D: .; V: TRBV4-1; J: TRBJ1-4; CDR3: CASSQEGTQRGEKLFF; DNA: TGCGCCAGCAGCCAAGAAGGTACACAACGGGGTGAAAAACTGTTTTTT
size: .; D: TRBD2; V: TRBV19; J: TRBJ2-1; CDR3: CASGLGGGPYNEQFF; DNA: TGTGCCAGTGGACTAGGCGGGGGACCCTACAATGAGCAGTTCTTC
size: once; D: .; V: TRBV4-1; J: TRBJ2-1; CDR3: CASSQDSDEQFF; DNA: TGCGCCAGCAGCCAAGATAGCGATGAGCAGTTCTTC
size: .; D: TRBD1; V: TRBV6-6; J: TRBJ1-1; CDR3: CASSYSQGRTEAFF; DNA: TGTGCCAGCAGTTACTCACAGGGGAGGACTGAAGCTTTCTTT
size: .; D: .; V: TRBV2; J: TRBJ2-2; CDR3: CASRTPTGNTGELFF; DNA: TGTGCCAGCAGGACCCCGACTGGGAACACCGGGGAGCTGTTTTTT
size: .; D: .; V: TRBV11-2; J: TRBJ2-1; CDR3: CASSPGGLALYNEQFF; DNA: TGTGCCAGCAGCCCCGGGGGGCTAGCTCTTTACAATGAGCAGTTCTTC
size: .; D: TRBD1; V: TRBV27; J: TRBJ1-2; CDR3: CASSNGQGAHGYTF; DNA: TGTGCCAGCAGTAACGGACAGGGGGCGCATGGCTACACCTTC
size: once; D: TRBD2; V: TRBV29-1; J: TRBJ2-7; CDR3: CSVGAGGPYEQYF; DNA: TGCAGCGTGGGGGCGGGGGGGCCCTACGAGCAGTACTTC
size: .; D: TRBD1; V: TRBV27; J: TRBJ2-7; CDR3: CASSIVGTGYYEQYF; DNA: TGTGCCAGCAGTATCGTAGGGACAGGGTACTACGAGCAGTACTTC
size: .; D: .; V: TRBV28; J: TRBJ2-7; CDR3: CASSPIGGPGNEQYF; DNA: TGTGCCAGCAGTCCGATTGGGGGGCCCGGGAACGAGCAGTACTTC
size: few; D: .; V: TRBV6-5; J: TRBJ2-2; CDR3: CASSYYQGSGELFF; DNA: TGTGCCAGCAGTTACTACCAGGGGTCCGGGGAGCTGTTTTTT
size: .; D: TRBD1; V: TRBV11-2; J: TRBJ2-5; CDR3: CASSLYRGRQETQYF; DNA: TGTGCCAGCAGCTTGTACAGGGGGCGGCAAGAGACCCAGTACTTC
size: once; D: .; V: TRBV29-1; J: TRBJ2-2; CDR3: CSVGAANTGELFF; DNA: TGCAGCGTTGGAGCGGCAAACACCGGGGAGCTGTTTTTT
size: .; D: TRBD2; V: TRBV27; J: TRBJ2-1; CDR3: CASKGLAGGNINEQFF; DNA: TGTGCCAGCAAGGGACTAGCGGGAGGGAACATCAATGAGCAGTTCTTC
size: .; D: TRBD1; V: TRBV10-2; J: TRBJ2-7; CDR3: CASSDPGQGYYEQYF; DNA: TGCGCCAGCAGTGATCCGGGACAGGGTTACTACGAGCAGTACTTC
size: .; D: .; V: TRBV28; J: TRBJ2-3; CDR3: CASNDGLDTQYF; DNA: TGTGCCAGCAACGACGGTTTAGATACGCAGTATTTT
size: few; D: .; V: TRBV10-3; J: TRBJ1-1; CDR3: CAIMEDTPRTEAFF; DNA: TGTGCCATCATGGAGGACACCCCGAGGACTGAAGCTTTCTTT
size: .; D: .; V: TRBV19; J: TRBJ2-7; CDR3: CASSIGQGPTYEQYF; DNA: TGTGCCAGTAGTATTGGTCAGGGACCCACCTACGAGCAGTACTTC
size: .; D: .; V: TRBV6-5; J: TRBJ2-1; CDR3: CASSPPADEQFF; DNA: TGTGCCAGCAGCCCCCCGGCGGATGAGCAGTTCTTC
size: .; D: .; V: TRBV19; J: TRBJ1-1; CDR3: CASSMPNQNTEAFF; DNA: TGTGCCAGTAGTATGCCGAACCAGAACACTGAAGCTTTCTTT
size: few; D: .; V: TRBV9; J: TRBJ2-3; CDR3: CASSDRGAVADTQYF; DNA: TGTGCCAGCAGCGACCGGGGGGCGGTAGCAGATACGCAGTATTTT
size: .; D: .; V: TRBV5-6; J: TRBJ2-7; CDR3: CASRIGLNYEQYF; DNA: TGTGCCAGCAGAATCGGACTAAACTACGAGCAGTACTTC
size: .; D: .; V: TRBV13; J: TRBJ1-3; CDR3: CASSYSLAVRNTIYF; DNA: TGTGCCAGCAGCTATTCCCTTGCGGTTAGAAACACCATATATTTT
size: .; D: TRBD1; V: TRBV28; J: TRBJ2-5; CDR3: CASSSRTGETQYF; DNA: TGTGCCAGCAGTTCCCGGACAGGGGAGACCCAGTACTTC
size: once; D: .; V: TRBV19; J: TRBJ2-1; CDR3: CASSISDYHPNEQFF; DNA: TGTGCCAGTAGTATTTCTGACTACCACCCCAATGAGCAGTTCTTC
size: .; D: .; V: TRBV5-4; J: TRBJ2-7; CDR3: CASSFSGPMYEQYF; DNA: TGTGCCAGCAGCTTTTCGGGACCAATGTACGAGCAGTACTTC
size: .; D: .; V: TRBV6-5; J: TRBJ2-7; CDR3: CASTPLRGDYEQYF; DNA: TGTGCCAGCACCCCCCTCCGGGGAGACTACGAGCAGTACTTC
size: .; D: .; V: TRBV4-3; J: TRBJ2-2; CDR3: CASSPPTGSNTGELFF; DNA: TGCGCCAGCAGCCCGCCGACAGGTTCGAACACCGGGGAGCTGTTTTTT
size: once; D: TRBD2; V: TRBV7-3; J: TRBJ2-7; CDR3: CASSSRGGLAGPPYEQYF; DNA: TGTGCCAGCAGCTCTAGGGGGGGACTAGCGGGCCCGCCCTACGAGCAGTACTTC
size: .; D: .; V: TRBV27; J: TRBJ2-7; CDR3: CAGSLNRASSGEQYF; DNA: TGTGCCGGCAGTTTAAACAGGGCTTCCTCAGGCGAGCAGTACTTC
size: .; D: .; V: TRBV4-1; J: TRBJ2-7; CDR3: CASSQLSESYEQYF; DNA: TGCGCCAGCAGCCAGCTCAGCGAGTCCTACGAGCAGTACTTC
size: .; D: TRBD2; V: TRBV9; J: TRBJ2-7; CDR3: CASSATPTGGSYEQYF; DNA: TGTGCCAGCAGCGCTACCCCTACGGGAGGGTCCTACGAGCAGTACTTC
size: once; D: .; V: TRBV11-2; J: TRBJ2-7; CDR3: CASSNGPEQYF; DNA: TGTGCCAGCAGCAACGGACCCGAGCAGTACTTC
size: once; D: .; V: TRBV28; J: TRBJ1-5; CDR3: CASSLLQGWQPQHF; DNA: TGTGCCAGCAGTTTATTGCAGGGGTGGCAGCCCCAGCATTTT
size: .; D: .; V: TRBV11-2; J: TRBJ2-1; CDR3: CASSVRRDFALYNEQFF; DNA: TGTGCCAGCAGCGTCCGTAGAGATTTTGCACTCTACAATGAGCAGTTCTTC
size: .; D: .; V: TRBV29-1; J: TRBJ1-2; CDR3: CSVVESYGYTF; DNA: TGCAGCGTTGTGGAGAGCTATGGCTACACCTTC
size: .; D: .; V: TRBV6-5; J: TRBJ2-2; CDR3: CASSGSDYNTGELFF; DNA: TGTGCCAGCAGTGGGTCGGACTACAACACCGGGGAGCTGTTTTTT
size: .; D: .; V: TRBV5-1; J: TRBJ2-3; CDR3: CASSLDVVSADTQYF; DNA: TGCGCCAGCAGCTTGGATGTGGTAAGCGCAGATACGCAGTATTTT
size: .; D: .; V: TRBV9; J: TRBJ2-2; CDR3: CASSVVAGELFF; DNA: TGTGCCAGCAGCGTAGTGGCCGGGGAGCTGTTTTTT
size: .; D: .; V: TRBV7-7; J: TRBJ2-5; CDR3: CASSLGPHEETQYF; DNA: TGTGCTAGCAGCTTAGGGCCCCATGAGGAGACCCAGTACTTC
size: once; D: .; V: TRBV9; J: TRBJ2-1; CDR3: CASSDPEEEQFF; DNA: TGTGCCAGTTCCGACCCCGAGGAGGAGCAGTTCTTC
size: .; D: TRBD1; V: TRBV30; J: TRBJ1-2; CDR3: CAWSATFAGGAEGYTF; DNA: TGTGCCTGGAGTGCGACTTTTGCAGGGGGCGCGGAAGGCTACACCTTC
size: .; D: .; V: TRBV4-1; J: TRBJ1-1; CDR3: CASSQEGLGTNTEAFF; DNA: TGCGCCAGCAGCCAAGAGGGTCTGGGGACGAACACTGAAGCTTTCTTT
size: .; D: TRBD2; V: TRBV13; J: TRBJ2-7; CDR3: CASSLGREGVVEQYF; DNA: TGTGCCAGCAGCTTGGGGCGGGAGGGGGTCGTGGAGCAGTACTTC
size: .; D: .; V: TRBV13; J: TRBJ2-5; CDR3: CASSPNQETQYF; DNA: TGTGCCAGCAGCCCGAACCAAGAGACCCAGTACTTC
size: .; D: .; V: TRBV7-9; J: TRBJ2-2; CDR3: CASSRVGESGELFF; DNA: TGTGCCAGCAGCAGGGTGGGGGAGTCCGGGGAGCTGTTTTTT
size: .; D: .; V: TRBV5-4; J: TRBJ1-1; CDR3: CASSLFTGSVNTEAFF; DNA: TGTGCCAGCAGCTTGTTTACAGGGTCGGTGAACACTGAAGCTTTCTTT
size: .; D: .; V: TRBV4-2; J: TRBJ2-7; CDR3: CASSQDSTGAYEQYF; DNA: TGTGCCAGCAGCCAAGATTCAACGGGAGCGTACGAGCAGTACTTC
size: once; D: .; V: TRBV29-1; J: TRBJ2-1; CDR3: CSVALYNEQFF; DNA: TGCAGCGTTGCACTTTACAATGAGCAGTTCTTC
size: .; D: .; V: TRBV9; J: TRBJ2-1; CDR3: CASSVVGESYNEQFF; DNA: TGTGCCAGCAGCGTAGTAGGGGAATCCTACAATGAGCAGTTCTTC
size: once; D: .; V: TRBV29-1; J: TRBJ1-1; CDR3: CSVEEGYLTEAFF; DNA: TGCAGCGTTGAAGAAGGGTATCTCACTGAAGCTTTCTTT
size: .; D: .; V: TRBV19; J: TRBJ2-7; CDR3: CASSKVGPYEQYF; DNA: TGTGCCAGTAGTAAGGTGGGCCCCTACGAGCAGTACTTC
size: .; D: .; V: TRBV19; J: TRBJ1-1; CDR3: CASSTWMNTEAFF; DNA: TGTGCCAGTAGTACCTGGATGAACACTGAAGCTTTCTTT
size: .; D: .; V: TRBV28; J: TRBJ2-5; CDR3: CASSPRGGGGETQYF; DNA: TGTGCCAGCAGTCCTCGAGGAGGGGGAGGGGAGACCCAGTACTTC
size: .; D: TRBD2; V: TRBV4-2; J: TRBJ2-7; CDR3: CASSQELAETYEQYF; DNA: TGTGCCAGCAGCCAGGAACTAGCGGAGACCTACGAGCAGTACTTC
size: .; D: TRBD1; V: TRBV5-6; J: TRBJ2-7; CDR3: CASSSEGQGSYEQYF; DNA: TGTGCCAGCAGCTCCGAAGGACAGGGGTCCTACGAGCAGTACTTC